This TCR beta chain is drawn from a study of T cell responses to AZD1222 COVID-19 vaccine (dated by TCRdb to the early 2020s). Regarding the research as a whole: TCR sequencing covered approximately 230 trial participants: around 210 given two doses of AZD1222 and about 26 given two doses of MenACWY control vaccine. Trial participants were enrolled by age into subgroups of 18-55, 56-69 and 70-plus years, and about 150, 27 and 61 TCR-sequenced participants, respectively, were included in these subgroups. The research as a whole found: No day 14 peak-response samples were available, so repertoires were characterized only after the peak T cell response. A significant rise in spike-specific TCR breadth and depth was observed after two AZD1222 doses relative to day 0 and relative to MenACWY recipients. Nearly half of unique spike-specific TCRs reportedly recognized epitopes outside regions mutated in the B.1.351 and B.1.1.7 variants. Participants were mostly white British, with more females than males. The authors suggested clonal diversity may have been underestimated. The 56-69-year group was small, and its depth increase did not reach significance, likely because of low power. Conclusions about previously exposed vaccinees are limited, since just five or six AZD1222 recipients were seropositive for SARS-CoV-2 at baseline. CD4 TCRs associated with the vaccine covered the entire spike protein, and the dominant responses were in regions 160-218 and 743-854.

The time point label here, explained by the study, means: about 28 days (+/-7) after the second vaccine dose. AZD1222 recipients with second doses at about 4 weeks or about 12 weeks were pooled, because spike-specific TCR depth and breadth did not differ between schedules. Vaccinee samples came from UK trials COV001 and COV002, including a single-blind randomized controlled phase 2/3 trial of AZD1222 (ChAdOx1 nCoV-19) in healthy adults. For TCRbeta chain sequencing, PBMC samples were collected from trial participants at day 0 and at day 28 after the second dose. The CDR3 regions of human TCRbeta chains were analyzed by immunosequencing. Per the original workflow: TCRs in the repertoires were matched against a reference library of SARS-CoV-2-specific TCRs that had been generated with the MIRA antigen-specificity platform. Breadth was defined as the fraction of unique TCRs that were SARS-CoV-2-associated, and depth was defined as the fraction of total T cells that were SARS-CoV-2-associated. Using the MIRA data, each spike-specific TCR was mapped to the spike region that the TCR reacts to and placed in a CD4 or CD8 class. Log10-transformed breadth and depth values were compared by one-way ANOVA with Sidak's multiple comparisons tests. TCRdb limited this immuneACCESS table to in-frame rearrangements with V and J called. A share of clones is missing; checked studies link under half to unresolved V genes, and the rest is unexplained. V, J and clone size were drawn from that table, and D and trimming were deduced from the DNA. This sample gives about 84,000 clones in total; approximately 83% of them show up just once. Of the sample, about 10% falls within the top ten clones.

Notes on this clone: It has no known antigen specificity. Within one base of it there is no much larger clone, and no base qualities were kept.

CDR1 is given as LNHDA and CDR2 as SQIVND, both from the germline V gene (reference sequence). Measured from the cysteine to the phenylalanine, the CDR3 is 16 residues long. Only the CDR3 DNA stays, 48 bases, in frame from base 1. Relative to germline, V is 5 bases shorter and J is 0 bases shorter, with 14 bases between their ends. The clonotype comes from an adult who received the AZD1222 COVID-19 vaccine. The specimen comprised peripheral blood, sampled 28 days after the second AZD1222 dose. The V gene is TRBV19 and the J gene is TRBJ1-5; confidence is insufficient to name the D gene. The encoded CDR3 is CASSVWRGDSNQPQHF. The DNA sequence is as follows: TGTGCCAGTAGTGTTTGGCGGGGAGATAGCAATCAGCCCCAGCATTTT. With the rest looked up from the reference TRBV19 and TRBJ1-5 genes rather than sequenced, the full variable domain is DGGITQSPKYLFRKEGQNVTLSCEQNLNHDAMYWYRQDPGQGLRLIYYSQIVNDFQKGDIAEGYSVSREKKESFPLTVTSAQKNPTAFYLCASSVWRGDSNQPQHFGDGTRLSIL.